The 7 T cell receptor beta chains below were found in one sample sequenced in a study of cytomegalovirus exposure and HLA in healthy donors. In the PCR, 60 Vbeta and 13 Jbeta primers were used. This table comes from immunoSEQ multiplex PCR, and its TCRdb copy is limited to in-frame clones, with some not included. This sample carries around 150,000 clones, 75% of them seen once, and the ten largest clones take under 3%. The sample taken for sequencing was PBMCs. The origin of the receptors is a woman in her fifties or sixties in good health and CMV-seropositive.

The J gene is TRBJ2-5, the V gene TRBV5-1, with TRBD2 as a possible D gene (5 bases). The germline gives CDR1 SGHRS, CDR2 YFSETQ. V dropped 1 base and J dropped 1 base, with 11 bases sitting between them. The CDR3 extends over 15 amino acids. CDR3 sequence: CASSLWPGVQETQYF. In DNA, the CDR3 is TGCGCCAGCAGCTTGTGGCCCGGGGTCCAAGAGACCCAGTACTTC.

Only a few counts were recorded for this clone. The V call is TRBV29-1, the J call TRBJ2-3; TRBD2 is a possible D gene (6 bases). V lost 3 bases and J lost 2, with 9 bases in between. Germline V gene data show CDR1 as SQVTM and CDR2 as ANQGSEA. The CDR3 spans 13 residues. The CDR3, as DNA: TGCAGCGTTGATAGCGGATCCACAGATACGCAGTATTTT. Its protein product is CSVDSGSTDTQYF.

In its sample, this clone was seen a few times. The identical CDR3 is also encoded by other nucleotide sequences in the sample. V gene TRBV18 combines with J gene TRBJ1-5; TRBD1 agrees at 10 bases. V was clipped by 4 bases and J by 2 bases; unmatched bases: 2. The CDR3 covers 15 residues. Looked up from germline, CDR1 is KGHSH and CDR2 is LQKENI. The CDR3 DNA sequence: TGTGCCAGCTCACGGGACAGGGGCGGCAATCAGCCCCAGCATTTT. This encodes CASSRDRGGNQPQHF.

V gene TRBV30 combines with J gene TRBJ1-6; no definite D call. Looked up from germline, CDR1 is GTSNPN and CDR2 is SVGIG (reference sequence). V dropped 8 bases and J dropped 9 bases, with 17 bases sitting between them. The CDR3 covers 13 residues. This CDR3 is CALDGGFGSPLHF. CDR3 bases: TGTGCCCTGGATGGAGGGTTTGGTTCACCCCTCCACTTT. The entire variable domain, with the rest obtained from reference TRBV30 and TRBJ1-6, is as follows: SQTIHQWPATLVQPVGSPLSLECTVEGTSNPNLYWYRQAAGRGLQLLFYSVGIGQISSEVPQNLSASRPQDRQFILSSKKLLLSDSGFYLCALDGGFGSPLHFGNGTRLTVT.

This rearrangement joins TRBV5-1 to TRBJ1-5, with no clear D. This CDR3 spans 14 amino acids. Germline V gene lookup returns CDR1 SGHRS and CDR2 YFSETQ. Trimming cost V 0 bases and J 2 bases, with 6 bases left between them. The CDR3: CASSLAAGNQPQHF. The CDR3 nucleotides are TGCGCCAGCAGCTTGGCGGCGGGCAATCAGCCCCAGCATTTT.

The CDR3, as DNA: TGTGCCAGCAGCTTCAGGGGCTCTGGGGCCAACGTCCTGACTTTC. Residues: CASSFRGSGANVLTF. The chain combines TRBV7-2 with TRBJ2-6, with a weak D call TRBD1 (6 bases). CDR1 and CDR2 from the germline V gene are SGHTA and FQGNSA. The CDR3 has 15 residues. The ends were cut back, 3 bases at V and 0 bases at J, with 6 bases in the middle.

This clone was observed a single time. The chain carries TRBV7-8 and TRBJ1-3, with a possible D match to TRBD1 (5 bases). CDR1 is SGHVS and CDR2 is FQNEAQ in the germline V gene. Trimming pared 1 base from V and 2 bases from J, leaving 9 bases between. The CDR3 is 15 amino acids. The CDR3 coding sequence is TGTGCCAGCAGCTTAGGGGGGGACGCTGGAAACACCATATATTTT. Protein: CASSLGGDAGNTIYF. The whole variable domain, remainder taken from reference TRBV7-8 and TRBJ1-3, is GAGVSQSPRYKVAKRGQDVALRCDPISGHVSLFWYQQALGQGPEFLTYFQNEAQLDKSGLPSDRFFAERPEGSVSTLKIQRTQQEDSAVYLCASSLGGDAGNTIYFGEGSWLTVV.